The 9 T cell receptor beta chains in this list originate from one sample, sequenced in a study of human T cells and chemical hapten exposure. Unfractionated whole blood was the source from which total RNA was extracted. From the 5' RACE reads, TCRdb called clonotypes with MiXCR, one entry per CDR3 protein. The sample contains 110,000 or so distinct CDR3 sequences, roughly a fifth of which appear only once. Receptor source: a human donor in good health.

A few counts support this clonotype. The chain combines TRBV6-5 with TRBJ1-2, with D perhaps TRBD1 (6 bases). There are 17 residues in the CDR3. V was clipped by 4 bases and J by 5 bases, with 23 bases between them. CDR1 and CDR2 (germline): MNHEY, SVGAGI. CDR3 bases: TGTGCCAGCAGTTTCCTCCAATCGGGGGGCGCCCCGTATGGCTACACCTTC. Protein product: CASSFLQSGGAPYGYTF.

The chain employs TRBV24-1 and TRBJ2-3; D is undetermined. Deletions cut 4 bases from V and 3 bases from J, with 13 bases between. The CDR3 contains 15 residues. CDR1 is KGHDR and CDR2 is SFDVKD in the germline V gene. CDR3 residues: CATSDPATSTDTQYF. In nucleotides, the CDR3 is TGTGCCACCAGTGACCCGGCTACTTCAACAGATACGCAGTATTTT.

In this sample, this clonotype turned up a few times. The J gene is TRBJ2-1, the V gene TRBV5-1; D may be TRBD1 (5 bases). This CDR3 is 15 amino acids long. Germline CDR1 reads SGHRS; CDR2 reads YFSETQ. V shed 1 base and J shed 1 base, with 9 bases lying between them. The CDR3 sequence is CASSLSGQSYNEQFF. DNA of the CDR3: TGCGCCAGCAGCTTGTCCGGACAATCCTACAATGAGCAGTTCTTC.

This clonotype was counted only a few times. The chain has TRBV7-2 and TRBJ1-1; the D gene is possibly TRBD1 (6 bases). Between the trimmed V and J ends, which lost 7 bases and 0 bases, there was a span of 12 bases. The germline CDR1 and CDR2 sequences are SGHTA and FQGNSA. The CDR3 runs to 14 residues. The CDR3 protein is CASILGQLNTEAFF. The DNA for the CDR3 is TGTGCCAGCATCCTGGGACAACTGAACACTGAAGCTTTCTTT.

This clonotype came up a few times. This chain links TRBV10-3 with TRBJ1-1, with D possibly TRBD1 on 5 matching bases. Per germline, CDR1 ENHRY and CDR2 SYGVKD. The CDR3 contains 12 residues. Between the trimmed V and J ends, which lost 6 bases and 5 bases, there was a span of 10 bases. CDR3 DNA: TGTGCCATCAGGGTGGGGGGGACTGAAGCTTTCTTT. Translating gives CAIRVGGTEAFF.

The gene calls are TRBV20-1 and TRBJ2-7; D is possibly TRBD1 (6 bases). In germline, CDR1 is DFQATT, CDR2 SNEGSKA (reference sequence). CDR3 length: 15 amino acids. V shed 0 bases and J shed 4 bases, with 16 bases lying between them. The CDR3 DNA reads as TGCAGTGCTAGAGACCCCGGGACACCCGAATACGAGCAGTACTTC. Its translation: CSARDPGTPEYEQYF.

V gene TRBV6-5 combines with J gene TRBJ1-2; 12 bases fit TRBD1. Trimming took 3 bases from V and 2 from J; bases not matched to a gene: 7. This CDR3 has 17 amino acids. Per the germline V gene, CDR1 is MNHEY and CDR2 is SVGAGI. CDR3 nucleotide sequence: TGTGCCAGCAGTTATGGGACAGGGGGCGGATACAACTATGGCTACACCTTC. This codes for CASSYGTGGGYNYGYTF.

This sequence joins TRBV5-5 and TRBJ2-5; D gene uncertain. CDR1 and CDR2 (germline): SGHKS, YYEKEE (reference sequence). The CDR3 is 13 amino acids. Trimming took 2 bases from V and 5 from J, leaving 10 bases between them. The CDR3 loop is CASSLQDTETQYF. For the CDR3, the DNA is TGTGCCAGCAGCTTACAAGATACGGAGACCCAGTACTTC. Full variable domain (missing parts from reference TRBV5-5 and TRBJ2-5): DAGVTQSPTHLIKTRGQQVTLRCSPISGHKSVSWYQQVLGQGPQFIFQYYEKEERGRGNFPDRFSARQFPNYSSELNVNALLLGDSALYLCASSLQDTETQYFGPGTRLLVL.

This chain joins TRBV9 and TRBJ2-2; D gene uncertain. The V gene lost 4 bases and the J gene lost 6 bases, with 7 bases spanning the gap. Germline CDR1 is SGDLS and CDR2 is YYNGEE. This CDR3 comprises 12 residues. The CDR3 DNA reads TGTGCCAGCAGCTTAGAATCCGGGGAGCTGTTTTTT. The encoded protein is CASSLESGELFF.